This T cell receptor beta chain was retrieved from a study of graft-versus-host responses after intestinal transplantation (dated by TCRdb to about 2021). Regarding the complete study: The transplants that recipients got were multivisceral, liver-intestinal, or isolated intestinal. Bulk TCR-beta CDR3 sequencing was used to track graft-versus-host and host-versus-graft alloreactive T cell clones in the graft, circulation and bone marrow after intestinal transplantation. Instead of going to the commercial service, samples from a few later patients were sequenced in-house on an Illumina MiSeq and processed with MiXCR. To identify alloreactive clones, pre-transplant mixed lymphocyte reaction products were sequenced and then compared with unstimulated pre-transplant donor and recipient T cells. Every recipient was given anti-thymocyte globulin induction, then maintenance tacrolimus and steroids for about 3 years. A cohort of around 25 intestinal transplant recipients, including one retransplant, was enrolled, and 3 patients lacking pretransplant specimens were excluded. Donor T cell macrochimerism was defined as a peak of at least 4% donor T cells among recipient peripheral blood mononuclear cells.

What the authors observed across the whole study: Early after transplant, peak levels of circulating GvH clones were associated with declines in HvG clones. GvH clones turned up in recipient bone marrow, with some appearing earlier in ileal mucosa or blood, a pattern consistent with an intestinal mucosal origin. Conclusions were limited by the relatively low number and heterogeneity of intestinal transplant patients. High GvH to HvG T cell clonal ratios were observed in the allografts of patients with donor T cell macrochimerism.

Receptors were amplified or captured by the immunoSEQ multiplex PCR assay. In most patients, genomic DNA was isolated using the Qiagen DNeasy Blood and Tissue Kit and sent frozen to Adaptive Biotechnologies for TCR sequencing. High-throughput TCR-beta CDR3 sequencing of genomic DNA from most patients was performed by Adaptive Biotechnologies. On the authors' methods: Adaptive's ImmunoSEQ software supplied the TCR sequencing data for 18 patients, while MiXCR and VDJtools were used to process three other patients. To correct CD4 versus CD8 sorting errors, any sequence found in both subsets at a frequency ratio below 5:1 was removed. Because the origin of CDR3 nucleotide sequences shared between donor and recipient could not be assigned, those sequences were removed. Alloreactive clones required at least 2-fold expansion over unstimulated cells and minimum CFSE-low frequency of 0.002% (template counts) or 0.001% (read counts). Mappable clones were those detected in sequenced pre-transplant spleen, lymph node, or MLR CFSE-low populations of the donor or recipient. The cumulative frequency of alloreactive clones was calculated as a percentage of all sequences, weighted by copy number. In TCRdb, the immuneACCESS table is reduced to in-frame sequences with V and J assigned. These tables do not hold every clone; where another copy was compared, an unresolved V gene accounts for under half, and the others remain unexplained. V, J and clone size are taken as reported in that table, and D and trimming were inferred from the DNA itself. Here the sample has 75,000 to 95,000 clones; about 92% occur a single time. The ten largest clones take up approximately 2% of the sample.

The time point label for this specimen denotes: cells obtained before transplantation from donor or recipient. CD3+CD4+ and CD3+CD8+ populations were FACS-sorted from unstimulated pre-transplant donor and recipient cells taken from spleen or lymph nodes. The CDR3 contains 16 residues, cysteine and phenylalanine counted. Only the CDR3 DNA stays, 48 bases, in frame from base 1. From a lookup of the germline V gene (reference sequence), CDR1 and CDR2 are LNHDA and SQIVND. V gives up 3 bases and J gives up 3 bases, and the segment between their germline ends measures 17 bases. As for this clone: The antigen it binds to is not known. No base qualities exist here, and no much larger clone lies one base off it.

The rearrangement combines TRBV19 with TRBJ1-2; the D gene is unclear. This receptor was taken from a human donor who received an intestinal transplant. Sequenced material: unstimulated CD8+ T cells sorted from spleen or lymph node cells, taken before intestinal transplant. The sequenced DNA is TGTGCCAGTAGTATCGGCTGGAGGGTTTCCGACTATGGCTACACCTTC. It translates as CASSIGWRVSDYGYTF.